Listed below are T cell receptor beta chains from one sample, sequenced in a study of blood T cell repertoires in COVID-19. TCRdb keeps only in-frame clones here, not all; method: immunoSEQ multiplex PCR. The table lists fewer than 250,000 clones, more than 85% of them singletons. The specimen sequenced was peripheral blood. The receptor source for this set is a man aged 55 to 70 with acute or convalescent COVID-19. CDR3s include the opening cysteine and the closing phenylalanine or tryptophan. Fields, in order: CDR3 DNA, CDR3 protein, D gene, J gene, clone size, CDR3 length, V gene. D genes are given only for firm matches. Size is stated for part of the rows, as once, few or many counts, or as a class when the clone is expanded.

TGTGCCAGCAGCACATGGGGGGGCGGAACCTACGAGCAGTACTTC,CASSTWGGGTYEQYF,-,TRBJ2-7,-,15,TRBV28
TGTGCCAGCAGCCAGGGGACAGGGGGCAGCGACTATGGCTACACCTTC,CASSQGTGGSDYGYTF,TRBD1,TRBJ1-2,-,16,TRBV4-2
TGTGCCAGCAGGACAACAGTGGCTGAAAAACTGTTTTTT,CASRTTVAEKLFF,-,TRBJ1-4,-,13,TRBV28
TGTGCCAGCAGTGAAGCGCTTCAACCAGGGACACCCTATCAGCCCCAGCATTTT,CASSEALQPGTPYQPQHF,-,TRBJ1-5,few,18,TRBV2
TGTGCCAGCAGCCATACGATGGCAGGCTTCAATCAGCCCCAGCATTTT,CASSHTMAGFNQPQHF,-,TRBJ1-5,-,16,TRBV27
TGTGCCAGCAGGACTCAGGGAAGCCTCACAGATACGCAGTATTTT,CASRTQGSLTDTQYF,-,TRBJ2-3,-,15,TRBV2
TGTGCCAGCAGGCCCAGGGAAGGGAGCAATCAGCCCCAGCATTTT,CASRPREGSNQPQHF,-,TRBJ1-5,-,15,TRBV6-5
TGTGCCAGCAGCTTAGCCGGCCAGCGGACCCAGTACTTC,CASSLAGQRTQYF,-,TRBJ2-5,-,13,TRBV7-9
TGTGCCAGCAGCCCGGGACAGCGCTCTGGAAACACCATATATTTT,CASSPGQRSGNTIYF,TRBD1,TRBJ1-3,-,15,TRBV7-2
TGCGCCAGCAGCCTAACCGGGACACACTACGAGCAGTACTTC,CASSLTGTHYEQYF,-,TRBJ2-7,once,14,TRBV5-1
TGTGCCAGCAGCCAGAGGGGACACCTGGAAGCTTTCTTT,CASSQRGHLEAFF,-,TRBJ1-1,-,13,TRBV13
TGCGCCAGCAGCTTAACAGGGAAGAACACTGAAGCTTTCTTT,CASSLTGKNTEAFF,-,TRBJ1-1,-,14,TRBV5-1
TGTGCCAGCAGTTTACTTCGCCAGACTAGCACAGATACGCAGTATTTT,CASSLLRQTSTDTQYF,-,TRBJ2-3,-,16,TRBV27
TGTGCCATCAGCCTAGGGAGTTACGAGCAGTACTTC,CAISLGSYEQYF,-,TRBJ2-7,-,12,TRBV10-3
TGTGCCAGCAGGGTGACAGGGGCTCACGGTGAAAAACTGTTTTTT,CASRVTGAHGEKLFF,TRBD1,TRBJ1-4,-,15,TRBV6-5
TGTGCCAGTAGTATCCGGGACACCAATCAGCCCCAGCATTTT,CASSIRDTNQPQHF,-,TRBJ1-5,-,14,TRBV19
TGTGCCAGCAGTTATCGGCTCACAGGGGAAGGTGGCTACACCTTC,CASSYRLTGEGGYTF,TRBD1,TRBJ1-2,-,15,TRBV6-5
TGTGCCAGCAGTGACTCTGGCGGTCAGCCCCAGCATTTT,CASSDSGGQPQHF,-,TRBJ1-5,-,13,TRBV6-4
TGCGCCAGCAGCTTAGGACTGGTCCAGGACACCCAGTACTTC,CASSLGLVQDTQYF,-,TRBJ2-5,-,14,TRBV5-1
TGTGCCAGCAACAACAGGAACACTGAAGCTTTCTTT,CASNNRNTEAFF,-,TRBJ1-1,few,12,TRBV7-9
TGTGCCAGCAGTTTATATACAGGGGGATATGGCTACACCTTC,CASSLYTGGYGYTF,TRBD1,TRBJ1-2,-,14,TRBV28
TGCAGCGTATCCGGGACAGGGACTCAGCCCCAGCATTTT,CSVSGTGTQPQHF,TRBD1,TRBJ1-5,-,13,TRBV29-1
TGCGCCAGCAGCCAAGATCCGGGGGTTGCCGGGGAGCTGTTTTTT,CASSQDPGVAGELFF,-,TRBJ2-2,-,15,TRBV4-1
TGTGCCAGCAGCTTATATGGGTCGATGGTGCGGGGGGCCGCCTACGAGCAGTACTTC,CASSLYGSMVRGAAYEQYF,TRBD2,TRBJ2-7,-,19,TRBV7-2
TGTGCCAGCTCACCACTATCTGGGACTAGCGGGGGAGAAGAGACCCAGTACTTC,CASSPLSGTSGGEETQYF,TRBD2,TRBJ2-5,-,18,TRBV18
TGCAGCGTTGGGTCCTTACAGGGGGCGGACGAGCAGTACTTC,CSVGSLQGADEQYF,TRBD1,TRBJ2-7,once,14,TRBV29-1
TGTGCCAGCAGCCAAGATCGGGGATGGGGGGGCAGGAATTCACCCCTCCACTTT,CASSQDRGWGGRNSPLHF,-,TRBJ1-6,-,18,TRBV3-1/TRBV3-2
TGTGCCAGCAGCTTAGCGGGGGGTAGCACAGATACGCAGTATTTT,CASSLAGGSTDTQYF,-,TRBJ2-3,-,15,TRBV7-2
TGTGCCAGCAGTGTTCGAGGGTTTGGTTCACCCCTCCACTTT,CASSVRGFGSPLHF,-,TRBJ1-6,-,14,TRBV25-1
TGTGCCAGCGGGGGGGGACACCGTTCCGAGGAGCAGTACTTC,CASGGGHRSEEQYF,-,TRBJ2-7,few,14,TRBV2